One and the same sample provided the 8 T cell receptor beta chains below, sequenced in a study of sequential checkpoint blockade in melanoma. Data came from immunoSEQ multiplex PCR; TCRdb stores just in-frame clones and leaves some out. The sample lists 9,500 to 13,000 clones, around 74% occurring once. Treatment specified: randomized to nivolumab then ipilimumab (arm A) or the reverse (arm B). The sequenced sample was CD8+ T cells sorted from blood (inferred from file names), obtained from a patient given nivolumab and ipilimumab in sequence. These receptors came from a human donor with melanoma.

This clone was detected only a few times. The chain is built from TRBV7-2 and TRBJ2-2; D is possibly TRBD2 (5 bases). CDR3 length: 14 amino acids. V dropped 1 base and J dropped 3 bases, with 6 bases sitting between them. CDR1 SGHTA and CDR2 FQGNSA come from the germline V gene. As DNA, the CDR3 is TGTGCCAGCAGCTTAGGGACTTACACCGGGGAGCTGTTTTTT. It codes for CASSLGTYTGELFF. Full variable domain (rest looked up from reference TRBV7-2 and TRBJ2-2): GAGVSQSPSNKVTEKGKDVELRCDPISGHTALYWYRQSLGQGLEFLIYFQGNSAPDKSGLPSDRFSAERTGGSVSTLTIQRTQQEDSAVYLCASSLGTYTGELFFGEGSRLTVL.

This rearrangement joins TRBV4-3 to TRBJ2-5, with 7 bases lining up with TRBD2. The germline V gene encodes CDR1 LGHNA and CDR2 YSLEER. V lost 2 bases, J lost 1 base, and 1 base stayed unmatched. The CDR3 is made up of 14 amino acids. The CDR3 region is CASSQWGGQETQYF. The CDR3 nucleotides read TGCGCCAGCAGCCAATGGGGGGGCCAAGAGACCCAGTACTTC.

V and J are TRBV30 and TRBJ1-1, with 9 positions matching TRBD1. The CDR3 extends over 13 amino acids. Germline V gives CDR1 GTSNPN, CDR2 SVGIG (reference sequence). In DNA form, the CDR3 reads TGTGCAATGGGGGGGGGACAGGGAATTGAAGCTTTCTTT. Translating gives CAMGGGQGIEAFF.

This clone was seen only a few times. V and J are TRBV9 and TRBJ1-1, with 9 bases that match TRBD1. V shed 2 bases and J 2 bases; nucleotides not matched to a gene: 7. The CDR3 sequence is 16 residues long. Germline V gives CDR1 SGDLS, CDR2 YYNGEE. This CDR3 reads CASSVTGGMLNTEAFF. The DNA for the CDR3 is TGTGCCAGCAGCGTCACAGGGGGCATGTTAAACACTGAAGCTTTCTTT.

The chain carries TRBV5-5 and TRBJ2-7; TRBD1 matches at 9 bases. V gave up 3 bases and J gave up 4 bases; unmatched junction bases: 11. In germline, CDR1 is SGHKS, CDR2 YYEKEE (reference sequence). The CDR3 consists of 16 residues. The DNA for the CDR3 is TGTGCCAGCAGCTCAATATCGGACAGGGGTTCGTACGAGCAGTACTTC. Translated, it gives CASSSISDRGSYEQYF.

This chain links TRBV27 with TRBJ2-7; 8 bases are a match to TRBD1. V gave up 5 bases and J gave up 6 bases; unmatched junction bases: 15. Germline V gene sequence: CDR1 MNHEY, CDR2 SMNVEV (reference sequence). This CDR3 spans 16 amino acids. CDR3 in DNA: TGTGCCAGCAGTGTTTCGACAGGGGCTATCCTAAGCGAGCAGTACTTC. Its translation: CASSVSTGAILSEQYF.

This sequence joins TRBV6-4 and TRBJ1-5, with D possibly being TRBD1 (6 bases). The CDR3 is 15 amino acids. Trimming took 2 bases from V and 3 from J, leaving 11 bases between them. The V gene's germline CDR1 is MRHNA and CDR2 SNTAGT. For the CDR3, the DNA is TGTGCCAGCAGTGACGGGGGACACCTCAATCAGCCCCAGCATTTT. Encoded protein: CASSDGGHLNQPQHF.

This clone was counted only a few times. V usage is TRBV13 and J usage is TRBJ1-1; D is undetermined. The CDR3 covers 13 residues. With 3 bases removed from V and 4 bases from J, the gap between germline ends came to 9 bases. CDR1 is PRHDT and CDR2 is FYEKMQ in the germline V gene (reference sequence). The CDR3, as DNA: TGTGCCAGCAGCTTGGAGTTGGGCACTGAAGCTTTCTTT. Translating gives CASSLELGTEAFF. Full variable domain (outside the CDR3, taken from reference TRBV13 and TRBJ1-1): AAGVIQSPRHLIKEKRETATLKCYPIPRHDTVYWYQQGPGQDPQFLISFYEKMQSDKGSIPDRFSAQQFSDYHSELNMSSLELGDSALYFCASSLELGTEAFFGQGTRLTVV.